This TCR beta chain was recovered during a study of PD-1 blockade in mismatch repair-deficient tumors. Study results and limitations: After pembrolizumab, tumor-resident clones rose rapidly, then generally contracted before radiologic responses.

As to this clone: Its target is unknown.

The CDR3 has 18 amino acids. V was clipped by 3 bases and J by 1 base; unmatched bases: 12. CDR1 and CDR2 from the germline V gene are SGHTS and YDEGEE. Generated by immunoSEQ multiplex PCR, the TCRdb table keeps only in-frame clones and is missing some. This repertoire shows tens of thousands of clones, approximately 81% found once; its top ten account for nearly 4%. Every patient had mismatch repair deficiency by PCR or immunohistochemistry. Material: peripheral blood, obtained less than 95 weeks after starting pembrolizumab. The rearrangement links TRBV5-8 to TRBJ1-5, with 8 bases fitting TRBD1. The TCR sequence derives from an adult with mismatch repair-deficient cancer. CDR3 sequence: CASSSRGQGWLSNQPQHF. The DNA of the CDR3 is TGTGCCAGCAGCTCCAGAGGACAGGGATGGTTGAGCAATCAGCCCCAGCATTTT.